These T cell receptor beta chains were read from a single sample in a study of shared clonotypes between healthy human individuals. Profiling relied on immunoSEQ multiplex PCR, and the TCRdb table lists in-frame clones only, not all of them. The data contain more than 2 million clones, approximately 94% of them singletons. Sequencing used naive CD4+ T cells sorted from blood. The source is a man aged 18 to 30 in good health. Both conserved end residues are part of each CDR3. D genes are given only for firm matches. Expanded clones are given a class, and other clones once, few, many or no size at all.

TGTGCCAGCAGCTCAGGACAGGGGGGGACCCAGTACTTC,CASSSGQGGTQYF,TRBD1,TRBJ2-5,TRBV5-4,NA
TGTGCCAGCAGCAATTACCGGGAGGGCACCGGGGAGCTGTTTTTT,CASSNYREGTGELFF,TRBD2,TRBJ2-2,TRBV6-1,NA
TGTGCCAGCAGTTCTAAGGGGCGAGAGGGTGAAAAACTGTTTTTT,CASSSKGREGEKLFF,NA,TRBJ1-4,TRBV28,NA
TGTGCCAGCGGACCGGAGCGGGGGGTCACAGATACGCAGTATTTT,CASGPERGVTDTQYF,TRBD2,TRBJ2-3,TRBV2,NA
TGCGCCAGCAGCACGGGACAAAACACCGGGGAGCTGTTTTTT,CASSTGQNTGELFF,NA,TRBJ2-2,TRBV5-1,NA
TGTGCCAGCAGCCACCACCAGTTTCCTTTTGGAGGGGGCGAAGGTTCACCCCTCCACTTT,CASSHHQFPFGGGEGSPLHF,TRBD1,TRBJ1-6,TRBV28,NA
TGCGCCAGCAGTACACAGGGAATCAAGGCCTACGAGCAGTACTTC,CASSTQGIKAYEQYF,NA,TRBJ2-7,TRBV10-2,NA
TGTGCCAGTAGTACAACCGGGACAGGCGGGTTGAAGCAGTACTTC,CASSTTGTGGLKQYF,TRBD1,TRBJ2-7,TRBV19,once
TGTGCCAGCAGCCAAGGAGGGACAGGCGGAAACACCATATATTTT,CASSQGGTGGNTIYF,TRBD1,TRBJ1-3,TRBV4-2,NA
TGTGCCAGCAGCTTACAGGGTTCTAATTCACCCCTCCACTTT,CASSLQGSNSPLHF,NA,TRBJ1-6,TRBV7-9,NA
TGTGCCATCAGTGGGAACAGCCCTGAAGCTTTCTTT,CAISGNSPEAFF,NA,TRBJ1-1,TRBV10-3,NA
TGTGCCAGCAGTGAAAGTACTGGGTGGGGACAGGGGTTAGGAAGCAATCAGCCCCAGCATTTT,CASSESTGWGQGLGSNQPQHF,TRBD1,TRBJ1-5,TRBV6-1,NA
TGCGCCAGCAGCTTGGGTGGGAACTCCTACGAGCAGTACTTC,CASSLGGNSYEQYF,NA,TRBJ2-7,TRBV5-1,few
TGTGCCACCAGCAGAGACATTAACTATGGCTACACCTTC,CATSRDINYGYTF,NA,TRBJ1-2,TRBV15,NA
TGTGTCGCACAGGTCCAGGGGCCCACTAATGAAAAACTGTTTTTT,CVAQVQGPTNEKLFF,NA,TRBJ1-4,TRBV6-1,NA
TGTGCCAGCAGTTCACTGGCCCTAACAGGGGGCGCAGAGCAGTACTTC,CASSSLALTGGAEQYF,TRBD1,TRBJ2-7,TRBV6-5,NA
TGTGCCAGCAGTTCTGCAGAATTGGGGAATTCACCCCTCCACTTT,CASSSAELGNSPLHF,NA,TRBJ1-6,TRBV6-5,NA
TGTGCCAGCAGCTTCCGCTCGGAAGAACTAGCGGGAGTAGGCGAGCAGTACTTC,CASSFRSEELAGVGEQYF,TRBD2,TRBJ2-7,TRBV13,NA
TGTGCCAGCAGCTCCCGACAAGGAGAGACCCAGTACTTC,CASSSRQGETQYF,NA,TRBJ2-5,TRBV7-2,NA
TGTGCCAGCAGCACAGCGGGAGGGCCGTATGAGACCCAGTACTTC,CASSTAGGPYETQYF,TRBD2,TRBJ2-5,TRBV9,NA
TGCGCCAGCAGCTTGTTCCTGGGAGCGGAGACCCAGTACTTC,CASSLFLGAETQYF,NA,TRBJ2-5,TRBV5-1,NA
TGTGCCTGGAGGAGTAGCGGGGGGGCGGAGACCCAGTACTTC,CAWRSSGGAETQYF,TRBD2,TRBJ2-5,TRBV30,once
TGCGCCAGCAGCCAAGAGGCCAGCGGGAGGGTCAATGAGCAGTTCTTC,CASSQEASGRVNEQFF,TRBD2,TRBJ2-1,TRBV4-3,NA
TGCAGTGCTAGAGCGGACATTGAAGCTTTCTTT,CSARADIEAFF,NA,TRBJ1-1,TRBV20-1,NA
TGCGCCAGCAGCTTGGATCCGCGGACAGGGTACTACGAGCAGTACTTC,CASSLDPRTGYYEQYF,TRBD1,TRBJ2-7,TRBV5-1,NA
TGTGCCTGGAGTCCCGCGGGAGGTAGGATGTTCTTC,CAWSPAGGRMFF,TRBD2,TRBJ2-1,TRBV30,NA
TGTGCCAGCTCACCACCATCCCTAGATGCCACTGAAGCTTTCTTT,CASSPPSLDATEAFF,NA,TRBJ1-1,TRBV18,once
TGTGCCAGCAACAGGGGTGAACAGCCCCAGCATTTT,CASNRGEQPQHF,TRBD1,TRBJ1-5,TRBV7-9,NA
TGTGCCAGCAGCCAAATGACAGGGACAGGGCAGTTCTTC,CASSQMTGTGQFF,TRBD1,TRBJ2-1,TRBV7-3,NA
TGTGCCAGCGGCCTTTGGCCCCAGCATTTT,CASGLWPQHF,NA,TRBJ1-5,TRBV28,NA
TGTGCCAGCGGATTAGGGGGCCCGGAGACCCAGTACTTC,CASGLGGPETQYF,TRBD1,TRBJ2-5,TRBV28,NA
TGTGCCAGTTCGTGGGACAGGGACTCACCCCTCCACTTT,CASSWDRDSPLHF,TRBD1,TRBJ1-6,TRBV9,once
TGCGCCAGCAGCAGGGAAGGGGGCGGGAGATTTTACGAGCAGTACTTC,CASSREGGGRFYEQYF,NA,TRBJ2-7,TRBV5-1,NA
TGTGCCAGCTCACCTCCCGGAGGACAGGGGGCGTACGAGCAGTACTTC,CASSPPGGQGAYEQYF,TRBD1,TRBJ2-7,TRBV18,NA
TGTGCCAGCAGTCGGGGAGGCCAAGAGACCCAGTACTTC,CASSRGGQETQYF,NA,TRBJ2-5,TRBV6-1,NA
TGTGCCAGCAGTGAATCAGCAGGCCCAGGAAACACCATATATTTT,CASSESAGPGNTIYF,NA,TRBJ1-3,TRBV2,NA
TGTGCCAGCAGCTTTGCCGGGACAGGGTATACCTACGAGCAGTACTTC,CASSFAGTGYTYEQYF,TRBD1,TRBJ2-7,TRBV5-6,NA
TGTGCCATCAGGGACGAGTACAATGAGCAGTTCTTC,CAIRDEYNEQFF,NA,TRBJ2-1,TRBV10-3,NA
TGCGCCAGCAGCTTGGAGTGGGTCGGGGAGACCCAGTACTTC,CASSLEWVGETQYF,NA,TRBJ2-5,TRBV5-1,NA
TGTGCTTCAAGTAAGGAGGGGGATCGAGGGACCCAGTACTTC,CASSKEGDRGTQYF,NA,TRBJ2-5,TRBV6-1,NA
TGTGCCAGCACCACCCCTCGGGACACCGGAGGGACCATATATTTT,CASTTPRDTGGTIYF,NA,TRBJ1-3,TRBV6-6,NA
TGTGCCAGCAGCCCGGGGGCGACGAGCGAAAAACTGTTTTTT,CASSPGATSEKLFF,NA,TRBJ1-4,TRBV7-9,NA
TGCGCCAGCAGTGAGTCGGGAAGGGGTTATGGCTACACCTTC,CASSESGRGYGYTF,NA,TRBJ1-2,TRBV10-1,few
TGTGCCAGCAGCGTTGGAGGGGACAGTAATTCACCCCTCCACTTT,CASSVGGDSNSPLHF,TRBD1,TRBJ1-6,TRBV9,NA
TGTGCCAGCGGGACGGGGGCTTATGGCTACACCTTC,CASGTGAYGYTF,NA,TRBJ1-2,TRBV2,NA
TGCAGCGTTGAGAGCTCTGGAAACACCATATATTTT,CSVESSGNTIYF,NA,TRBJ1-3,TRBV29-1,few
TGTGCCAGCAGTTCTCGGGAGGGGTTGAACACTGAAGCTTTCTTT,CASSSREGLNTEAFF,NA,TRBJ1-1,TRBV11-2,NA
TGTGCCTGGAGTGTACGGGGTGGCGGGGGGGCCTTTACCCAGTACTTC,CAWSVRGGGGAFTQYF,TRBD2,TRBJ2-5,TRBV30,NA
TGTGCCAGCAGCTCCATGGGGGAAGGAAAACTGTTTTTT,CASSSMGEGKLFF,NA,TRBJ1-4,TRBV7-8,NA
TGTGCCATCACTACCGGGACTAGCGGGAGGCTGGCCGGGGAGCTGTTTTTT,CAITTGTSGRLAGELFF,TRBD2,TRBJ2-2,TRBV10-3,NA